This T cell receptor (beta chain) was captured in a study of blood T cell repertoires in COVID-19. The trim removed 1 base at V and 3 bases at J, leaving 6 bases unmatched. The CDR3 is 17 residues long. In germline, CDR1 is SGHRS, CDR2 YFSETQ. In the study's own analysis: Amplification of reference gene primers provided the estimated nucleated cell counts. TCRdb's table, derived via immunoSEQ multiplex PCR, lists solely in-frame clones and lacks some. Clone size and the V and J calls come from that table; the DNA yielded D and trimming. The table lists some 140,000 clones, about three quarters of them singletons.

This rearrangement joins TRBV5-1 to TRBJ2-6; 8 nucleotides agree with TRBD1. Sample: peripheral blood. The clonotype originates from a man older than 75 with acute or convalescent COVID-19. The DNA of the CDR3 is TGCGCCAGCAGCTTGTTGGGACAGGCAATTGGGGCCAACGTCCTGACTTTC. Residues: CASSLLGQAIGANVLTF.